Listed below are T cell receptor beta chains from one sample, sequenced in a study of beta chain features in type 1 diabetes. Assay: immunoSEQ multiplex PCR; the TCRdb copy retains only in-frame clones and omits some. The sample shows some 640,000 clones, more than 13% of them seen only once. The sample taken for sequencing was naive CD4+ T cells from blood. These receptors were collected from a man aged 18 to 30 with type 1 diabetes. Each CDR3 is given with its conserved first and last residue. D genes are given only for firm matches. Expanded clones are given a class, and other clones once, few, many or no size at all.

J,V,D,size,CDR3,DNA
TRBJ1-5,TRBV10-3,.,few,CAISGTPYQPQHF,TGTGCCATCAGCGGGACTCCCTATCAGCCCCAGCATTTT
TRBJ2-1,TRBV2,.,.,CASWTVGANEQFF,TGTGCCAGCTGGACAGTCGGGGCCAATGAGCAGTTCTTC
TRBJ1-1,TRBV5-1,.,.,CASSFKSLDTEAFF,TGCGCCAGCAGCTTTAAGTCGCTGGACACTGAAGCTTTCTTT
TRBJ1-2,TRBV20-1,.,.,CRGGSGYTF,TGCAGAGGAGGCTCGGGCTACACCTTC
TRBJ1-6,TRBV15,TRBD1,few,CATSIQAGGRTLHF,TGTGCCACCAGCATACAGGCAGGGGGGCGGACCCTCCACTTT
TRBJ2-6,TRBV2,.,.,CASTLSGVGANVLTF,TGTGCCAGCACCCTCTCAGGGGTCGGGGCCAACGTCCTGACTTTC
TRBJ2-1,TRBV6-1,.,.,CASTRITMYNEQFF,TGTGCCAGCACCAGAATCACTATGTACAATGAGCAGTTCTTC
TRBJ2-1,TRBV10-2,.,.,CASSDGSSGHNEQFF,TGCGCCAGCAGTGATGGGAGTAGCGGTCACAATGAGCAGTTCTTC
TRBJ2-7,TRBV5-1,TRBD2,once,CASSLSLAGAKDEQYF,TGCGCCAGCAGCTTGTCCTTGGCGGGAGCGAAGGACGAGCAGTACTTC
TRBJ2-4,TRBV7-2,.,few,CASSLGEGWAENIQYF,TGTGCCAGCAGCCTAGGCGAGGGGTGGGCCGAAAACATTCAGTACTTC
TRBJ2-6,TRBV11-2,.,.,CASSSPTGANVLTF,TGTGCCAGCAGTTCACCCACTGGGGCCAACGTCCTGACTTTC
TRBJ2-2,TRBV28,.,.,CASLTQNTGELFF,TGTGCCAGCCTAACACAGAACACCGGGGAGCTGTTTTTT
TRBJ1-5,TRBV4-2,.,few,CASSQDVGGNQPQHF,TGTGCCAGCAGCCAAGATGTGGGAGGCAATCAGCCCCAGCATTTT
TRBJ2-5,TRBV29-1,.,.,CSVEGTRAYQETQYF,TGCAGCGTTGAAGGGACCAGGGCGTACCAAGAGACCCAGTACTTC
TRBJ2-2,TRBV5-1,.,.,CASSFGPDTGELFF,TGCGCCAGCAGCTTTGGACCGGACACCGGGGAGCTGTTTTTT
TRBJ1-1,TRBV25-1,TRBD1,few,CASSVLGTAIEAFF,TGTGCCAGCAGTGTCCTCGGGACAGCGATTGAAGCTTTCTTT
TRBJ2-7,TRBV28,.,few,CASSPRSYEQYF,TGTGCCAGCAGTCCCAGGTCCTACGAGCAGTACTTC
TRBJ1-6,TRBV7-9,.,few,CASSPLGNSPLHF,TGTGCCAGCAGTCCGTTGGGCAATTCACCCCTCCACTTT
TRBJ2-4,TRBV5-5,.,.,CASSLAGGNIQYF,TGTGCCAGCAGCTTGGCTGGGGGAAACATTCAGTACTTC
TRBJ1-5,TRBV30,.,few,CAAGLPEGNQPQHF,TGTGCAGCGGGGCTCCCCGAGGGCAATCAGCCCCAGCATTTT
TRBJ2-5,TRBV18,.,.,CASDTVQETQYF,TGTGCCAGCGACACGGTTCAAGAGACCCAGTACTTC
TRBJ2-2,TRBV5-4,.,.,CASSLGGAGTGELFF,TGTGCCAGCAGCCTTGGAGGGGCGGGCACCGGGGAGCTGTTTTTT
TRBJ2-7,TRBV21-1,.,.,CASSGCEQYF,TGTGCCAGCAGCGGGTGCGAGCAGTACTTC
TRBJ1-2,TRBV9,.,.,CASSVATGRANYGYTF,TGTGCCAGCAGCGTAGCGACGGGGAGAGCTAACTATGGCTACACCTTC
TRBJ1-1,TRBV18,.,few,CASESWGEAFF,TGTGCCAGTGAATCGTGGGGTGAAGCTTTCTTT
TRBJ1-2,TRBV28,TRBD1,few,CASQDRVNYGYTF,TGTGCCAGCCAGGACAGGGTGAACTATGGCTACACCTTC
TRBJ2-7,TRBV19,TRBD2,.,CASSMVSGGTYEQYF,TGTGCCAGTAGTATGGTTAGCGGGGGCACCTACGAGCAGTACTTC
TRBJ2-3,TRBV14,TRBD2,.,CASSHFRIAGGPTDTQYF,TGTGCCAGCAGCCATTTCCGGATAGCGGGAGGGCCCACAGATACGCAGTATTTT
TRBJ1-3,TRBV15,.,.,CATSREAPHSGNTIYF,TGTGCCACCAGCAGAGAAGCACCCCACTCTGGAAACACCATATATTTT
TRBJ2-2,TRBV11-2,.,few,CASSSFWDLNTGELFF,TGTGCCAGCAGCAGCTTCTGGGACTTGAACACCGGGGAGCTGTTTTTT
TRBJ2-5,TRBV5-1,.,.,CASSLTQETQYF,TGCGCCAGCAGCTTGACTCAAGAGACCCAGTACTTC
TRBJ1-1,TRBV7-9,.,few,CASSLSSIRRTEAFF,TGTGCCAGCAGCTTAAGTAGCATCCGTCGGACTGAAGCTTTCTTT
TRBJ1-6,TRBV7-2,.,.,CASSPGHGVPLHF,TGTGCCAGCAGCCCGGGACACGGCGTTCCCCTCCACTTT
TRBJ2-4,TRBV15,TRBD2,many,CATSTSGRASTIQYF,TGTGCCACCAGCACTAGCGGGAGGGCCTCAACCATTCAGTACTTC
TRBJ2-3,TRBV7-6,.,.,CASSFSPSTDTQYF,TGTGCCAGCAGCTTTTCCCCTAGCACAGATACGCAGTATTTT
TRBJ2-7,TRBV7-3,.,few,CASSSDSVSYEQYF,TGTGCCAGCAGCTCGGACAGTGTCTCCTACGAGCAGTACTTC
TRBJ2-3,TRBV7-2,.,.,CASSFLGGTDTDTQYF,TGTGCCAGCAGCTTCCTAGGGGGTACCGACACAGATACGCAGTATTTT
TRBJ1-2,TRBV27,TRBD1,.,CASSLTGGGGYTF,TGTGCCAGCAGTCTGACAGGGGGAGGTGGCTACACCTTC
TRBJ2-5,TRBV5-4,.,few,CASSFRETQYF,TGTGCCAGCAGCTTCAGGGAGACCCAGTACTTC
TRBJ2-5,TRBV9,TRBD2,.,CASSWGGQETQYF,TGTGCCAGCAGTTGGGGGGGACAAGAGACCCAGTACTTC
TRBJ2-1,TRBV4-1,.,.,CASSQDRVGVVSNEQFF,TGCGCCAGCAGCCAAGATCGGGTAGGGGTAGTGAGTAATGAGCAGTTCTTC
TRBJ2-3,TRBV7-2,TRBD2,.,CASSPVAGGNTDTQYF,TGTGCCAGCAGCCCTGTTGCGGGGGGCAACACAGATACGCAGTATTTT